This T cell receptor (beta chain) comes out of a study of CD8 T cells in ankylosing spondylitis. A remark on this clonotype: Its antigen is as yet unknown.

Molecular-barcoded quantitative 5'-RACE produced these TCR beta libraries. In TCRdb, the 5' RACE reads were re-called with MiXCR into one record per CDR3 protein. The sample holds under 550,000 distinct CDR3 sequences, roughly 25% seen once. Overall study findings and caveats: Clones that were linked to disease were CD8+ and were relatively rare in peripheral blood. For ankylosing spondylitis blood, a TCR beta motif of several highly homologous variants appeared characteristic.

Germline lookup yields CDR1 DFQATT and CDR2 SNEGSKA (reference sequence). V shed 6 bases and J shed 1 base, with 13 bases lying between them. The CDR3 is 13 amino acids. The receptor comes from a male donor with ankylosing spondylitis. The sequencing input was blood, either unsorted or a sorted T cell fraction (not recorded which). This chain connects TRBV20-1 to TRBJ2-7, with unresolved D. The CDR3 coding sequence is TGCAGTGCCACCGAGACTCTATCCTACGAGCAGTACTTC. It specifies CSATETLSYEQYF.